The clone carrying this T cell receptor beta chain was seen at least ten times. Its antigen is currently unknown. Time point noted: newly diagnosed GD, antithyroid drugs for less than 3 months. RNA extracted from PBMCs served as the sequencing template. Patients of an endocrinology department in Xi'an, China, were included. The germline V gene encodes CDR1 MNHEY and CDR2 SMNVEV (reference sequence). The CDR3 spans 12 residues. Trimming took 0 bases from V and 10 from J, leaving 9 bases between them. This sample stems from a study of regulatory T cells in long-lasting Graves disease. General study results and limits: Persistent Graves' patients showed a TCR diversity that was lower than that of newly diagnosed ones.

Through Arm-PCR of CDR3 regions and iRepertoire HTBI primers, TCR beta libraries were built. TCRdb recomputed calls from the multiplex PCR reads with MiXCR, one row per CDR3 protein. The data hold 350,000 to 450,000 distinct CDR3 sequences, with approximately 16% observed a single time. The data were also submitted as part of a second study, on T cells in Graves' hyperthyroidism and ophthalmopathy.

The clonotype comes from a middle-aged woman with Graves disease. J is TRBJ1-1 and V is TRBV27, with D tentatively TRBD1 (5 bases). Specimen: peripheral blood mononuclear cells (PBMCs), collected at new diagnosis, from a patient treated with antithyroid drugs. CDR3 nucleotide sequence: TGTGCCAGCAGTTTATCGGGGGTTGCAGCTTTCTTT. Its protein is CASSLSGVAAFF.